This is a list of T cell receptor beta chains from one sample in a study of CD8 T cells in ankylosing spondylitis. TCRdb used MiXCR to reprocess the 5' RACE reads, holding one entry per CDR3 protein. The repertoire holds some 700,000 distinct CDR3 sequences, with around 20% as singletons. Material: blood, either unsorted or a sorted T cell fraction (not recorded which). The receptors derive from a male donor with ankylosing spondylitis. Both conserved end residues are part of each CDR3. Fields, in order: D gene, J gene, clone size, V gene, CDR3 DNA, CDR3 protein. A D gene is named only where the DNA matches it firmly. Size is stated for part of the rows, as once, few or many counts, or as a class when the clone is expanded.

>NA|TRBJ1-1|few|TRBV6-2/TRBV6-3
TGTGCCAGCAGCCTAAACTCCTGGAACACTGAAGCTTTCTTT
CASSLNSWNTEAFF
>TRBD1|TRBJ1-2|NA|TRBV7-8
TGTGCCAGCAGCTTAGCCGGACAGGCGTTCTATGGCTACACCTTC
CASSLAGQAFYGYTF
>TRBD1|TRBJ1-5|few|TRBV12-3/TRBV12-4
TGTGCCAGCAGTTTAGGTGGGACAGGGGGCATTCAGCCCCAGCATTTT
CASSLGGTGGIQPQHF
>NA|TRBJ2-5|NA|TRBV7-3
TGTGCCAGCAGCCGATACTTAGGGGAGACCCAGTACTTC
CASSRYLGETQYF
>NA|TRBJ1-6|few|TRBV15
TGTGCCACCAGCAATCGGTTAGGACTGGATTCACCCCTCCACTTT
CATSNRLGLDSPLHF
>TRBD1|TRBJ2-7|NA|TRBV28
TGTGCCAGCAGTTTACTGTTTGGACAGGGGTCCCACGAGCAGTACTTC
CASSLLFGQGSHEQYF
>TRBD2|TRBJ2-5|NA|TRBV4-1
TGCGCCAGCAGCCAAGTTAAAGCGGGGGGCCAAGAGACCCAGTACTTC
CASSQVKAGGQETQYF
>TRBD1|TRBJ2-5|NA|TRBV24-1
TGTGCCACCTGTGAAACAGGGGCAGAGACCCAGTACTTC
CATCETGAETQYF
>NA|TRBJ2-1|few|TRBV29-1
TGCAGCGTTGAAGTAGGGGGGAGCAATGAGCAGTTCTTC
CSVEVGGSNEQFF
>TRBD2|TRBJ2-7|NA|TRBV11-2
TGTGCCAGCAGCACCACGGGACTAGCGGCATCCTACGAGCAGTACTTC
CASSTTGLAASYEQYF
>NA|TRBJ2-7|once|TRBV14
TGTGCCAGCAGCCCACCCGGGGCAACCTTATCCTACGAGCAGTACTTC
CASSPPGATLSYEQYF
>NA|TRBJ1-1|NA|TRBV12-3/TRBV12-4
TGTGCCAGCAGTTTAGTTTGGGCGGGGCAGGTTGAAGCTTTCTTT
CASSLVWAGQVEAFF
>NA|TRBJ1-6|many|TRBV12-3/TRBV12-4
TGTGCCAGCAGAATTGACCGGGCAGTTCAAAATTCACCCCTCCACTTT
CASRIDRAVQNSPLHF
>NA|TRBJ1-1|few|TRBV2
TGTGCCAGCAGATCGGACAGCCGGGACACTGAAGCTTTCTTT
CASRSDSRDTEAFF
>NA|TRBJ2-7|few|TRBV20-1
TGCAGTGCTAGAGTCGAGGGGGACGGAACCTACGAGCAGTACTTC
CSARVEGDGTYEQYF
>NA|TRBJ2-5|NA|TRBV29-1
TGCAGCGTTGTAGGGGCTATGACCCAGTACTTC
CSVVGAMTQYF
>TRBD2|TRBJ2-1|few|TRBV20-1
TGCAGTGCTTCCAGTCAGGCGGGAGGTTCATACAATGAGCAGTTCTTC
CSASSQAGGSYNEQFF
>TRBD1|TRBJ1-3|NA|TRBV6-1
TGTGCCAGCAGCCGGGACAGCCGGGGGGACACCATATATTTT
CASSRDSRGDTIYF
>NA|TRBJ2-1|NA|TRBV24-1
TGTGCCACCAGTGATTTGCAGGGAGGTTTGGGCTACAATGAGCAGTTCTTC
CATSDLQGGLGYNEQFF
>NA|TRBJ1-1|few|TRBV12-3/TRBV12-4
TGTGCCAGCAGTCCCCCAGGAGCGGATACTGAAGCTTTCTTT
CASSPPGADTEAFF
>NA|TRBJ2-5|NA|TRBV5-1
TGCGCCAGCAGCTTGGCCTCCATTGTCGGAGAGACCCAGTACTTC
CASSLASIVGETQYF
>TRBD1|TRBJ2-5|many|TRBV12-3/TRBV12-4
TGTGCCAGCAGGAGGACAGGGACCTTGGAGACCCAGTACTTC
CASRRTGTLETQYF
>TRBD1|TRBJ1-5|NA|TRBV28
TGTGCCAGCAGTCCCATCGACAGGGTCAATCAGCCCCAGCATTTT
CASSPIDRVNQPQHF
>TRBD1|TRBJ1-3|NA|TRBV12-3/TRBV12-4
TGTGCCAGCAGGGGGACAGGGAGATACACCATATATTTT
CASRGTGRYTIYF
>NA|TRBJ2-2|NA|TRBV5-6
TGTGCCAGCAGCTTTTCCAGTCTCCTTGCTGGGGAGCTGTTTTTT
CASSFSSLLAGELFF
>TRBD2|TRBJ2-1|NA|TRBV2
TGTGCCAGCAAGCTAGCGGGAGGAATTTACAATGAGCAGTTCTTC
CASKLAGGIYNEQFF
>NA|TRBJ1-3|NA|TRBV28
TGTGCCAGCATATCCTCTGGAAACACCACATATTTT
CASISSGNTTYF
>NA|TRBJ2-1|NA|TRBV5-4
TGTGCCAGCAGATCCGGGGATACCACCGCCTTC
CASRSGDTTAF
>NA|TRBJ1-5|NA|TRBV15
TGTGCCACCAGCAGAGACAGGGGTTACAATCAGCCCCAGCATTTT
CATSRDRGYNQPQHF